Below are 2 T cell receptor beta chains sequenced from a single sample in a study of T-cell memory formation after mild COVID-19. Via MiXCR, TCRdb re-called the 5' RACE reads, giving one row per CDR3 protein. The table shows roughly 51,000 distinct CDR3 sequences, with approximately 8% occurring only once. What was sequenced was PBMCs or a T cell subset sorted from them (not recorded which). The receptors were gathered from a man aged 18 to 29 who had mild COVID-19 (a few samples of this study predate the infection). Cell type and time point are not known.

This clonotype came up many times. This chain uses TRBV7-2 with TRBJ2-2, with 9 positions matching TRBD1. There are 15 residues in the CDR3. With 3 bases clipped from V and 8 bases from J, the junction kept 7 bases outside the gene matches. Germline V gene sequence: CDR1 SGHTA, CDR2 FQGNSA. The CDR3 is CASSLGQGFGGELFF. The DNA of the CDR3 is TGTGCCAGCAGCTTGGGACAGGGATTCGGAGGGGAGCTGTTTTTT.

The gene calls are TRBV28 and TRBJ1-5; 7 nucleotides line up with TRBD1. From germline, CDR1 is MDHEN and CDR2 SYDVKM. CDR3 length: 16 residues. V gave up 6 bases and J gave up 2 bases; unmatched junction bases: 10. The CDR3 protein is CASRYRGRAGNQPQHF. The CDR3 DNA sequence: TGTGCCAGCAGGTACAGGGGTCGAGCGGGCAATCAGCCCCAGCATTTT. Supplemented by reference TRBV28 and TRBJ1-5, the full variable domain reads DVKVTQSSRYLVKRTGEKVFLECVQDMDHENMFWYRQDPGLGLRLIYFSYDVKMKEKGDIPEGYSVSREKKERFSLILESASTNQTSMYLCASRYRGRAGNQPQHFGDGTRLSIL.